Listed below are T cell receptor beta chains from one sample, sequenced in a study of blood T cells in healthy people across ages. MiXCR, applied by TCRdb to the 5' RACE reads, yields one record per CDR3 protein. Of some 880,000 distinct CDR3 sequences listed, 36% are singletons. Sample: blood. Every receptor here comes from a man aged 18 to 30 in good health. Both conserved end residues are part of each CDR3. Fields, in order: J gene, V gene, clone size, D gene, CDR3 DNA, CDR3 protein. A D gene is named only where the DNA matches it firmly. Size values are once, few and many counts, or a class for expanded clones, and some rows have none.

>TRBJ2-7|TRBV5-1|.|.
TGCGCCAGCAGCGCTGACAGGTCGACGGTCTACGAGCAGTACTTC
CASSADRSTVYEQYF
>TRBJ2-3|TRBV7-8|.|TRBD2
TGTGCCAGCGTTGTGGGGGGGAGCACAGATACGCAGTATTTT
CASVVGGSTDTQYF
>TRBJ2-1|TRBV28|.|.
TGTGCCAGCAGTTGGGGCCCAGCACAGCAGTTCTTC
CASSWGPAQQFF
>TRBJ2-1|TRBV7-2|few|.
TGTGCCAGCAGCGGCCGGAATGAGCAGTTCTTC
CASSGRNEQFF
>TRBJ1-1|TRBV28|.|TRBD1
TGTGCCAGCAGACCGGACAGGGGCTCCAACATGAACACTGAAGCTTTCTTT
CASRPDRGSNMNTEAFF
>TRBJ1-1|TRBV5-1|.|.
TGCGCCAGCAGCTTGCTCCAGGAGGGGATGAGCACTGAAGCTTTCTTT
CASSLLQEGMSTEAFF
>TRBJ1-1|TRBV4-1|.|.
TGCGCCAGCAGCCCGACCCCTTCTTTCCCGGGACGGGGAGGCACTGAAGCTTTCTTT
CASSPTPSFPGRGGTEAFF
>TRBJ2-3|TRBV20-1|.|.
TGCAGCCAAAGAAAGGATAGCGGCACAAATACGCAGTATTTT
CSQRKDSGTNTQYF
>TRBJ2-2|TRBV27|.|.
TGTGCCAGCTGGAGAAAGGGCACCGGGGAGCTGTTTTTT
CASWRKGTGELFF
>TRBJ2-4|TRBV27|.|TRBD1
TGTGCCAGCAGTTTAAGGCAGGGGGCTGCCAAAAACGTTCAGTACTTC
CASSLRQGAAKNVQYF
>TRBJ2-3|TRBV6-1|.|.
TGTGCCAGCAAAGGGAATACGCAGTATTTT
CASKGNTQYF
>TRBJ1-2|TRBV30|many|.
TGTGCCTGGAGTGGAACAGGACGGGAAAACTATGGCTACACCTTC
CAWSGTGRENYGYTF
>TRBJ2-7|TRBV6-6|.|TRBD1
TGTGCCAGCAGTTACCCGGGACAGCCCATCTACGAGCAGTACTTC
CASSYPGQPIYEQYF
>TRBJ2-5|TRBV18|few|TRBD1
TGTGCCAGCTCACCACCGTTCCGTATCGGGACAGGACTCAATGAGCAGTACTTC
CASSPPFRIGTGLNEQYF
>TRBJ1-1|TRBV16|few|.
TGTGCCAGCAGCCAGGGACCGAACCTTGATAACACTGAAGCTTTCTTT
CASSQGPNLDNTEAFF
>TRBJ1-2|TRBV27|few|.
TGTGCCAGCAGTCCCCGGGAGCTTAACTATGGCTGCACCTTC
CASSPRELNYGCTF
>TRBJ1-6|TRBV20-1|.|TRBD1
TGCAGTGCCCTTCCTCGGGACAGGGTTAATAATTCACCCCTCCACTTT
CSALPRDRVNNSPLHF
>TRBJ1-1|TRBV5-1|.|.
TGCGCCAGCAGCAGGGGGACCAGGGCCGAACAACAAAACACTGAAGCTTTCTTT
CASSRGTRAEQQNTEAFF
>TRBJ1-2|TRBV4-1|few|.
TGCGCCAGCAGCCAAGTCGGCAGGGATAACTATGGCTACACCTTC
CASSQVGRDNYGYTF
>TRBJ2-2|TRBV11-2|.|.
TGTGCCAGCAGCTTACTGCCGGGCCGGAACACCGGGGAGCTGTTTTTT
CASSLLPGRNTGELFF
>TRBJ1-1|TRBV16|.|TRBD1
TGTGCCAGCAGCAGGGACAGACCTGAAGCTTTCTTT
CASSRDRPEAFF
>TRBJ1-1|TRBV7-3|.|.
TGTGCCAGCAGCCCAGGGGACACGAACACTGAAGCTTTCTTT
CASSPGDTNTEAFF
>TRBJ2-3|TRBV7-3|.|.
TGTGCCAGCAGCGCTGACGTTTCAGATACGCAGTATTTT
CASSADVSDTQYF